This entry features one T cell receptor beta chain sequence. The sample holds a few counts of this clonotype. Its antigen remains undetermined. The input lacks base qualities; no much larger clone sits a single base away. The sample comes from a study of T-cell reconstitution after alpha-beta-depleted transplantation in children (TCRdb year 2016). Notes on the research overall: The study quantitatively tracked T-cell immune reconstitution after TCRalphabeta/CD19-depleted allogeneic hematopoietic cell transplantation in children using TCR repertoire profiling.

On the study overall, not on this receptor specifically: Over subsequent months, a decline in hyperexpanded clone frequencies was noted, and after one year, T-cell counts and TCRbeta diversity were mostly ascribed to newly produced T cells. Apparently early alphabetaT-cell count recovery about two months after transplant reportedly relied on only several hundred rapidly expanded clones derived from non-depleted graft cells. In some patients, the high TCRbeta diversity seen at day 60 was put down to recipient T cells and intrathymic progenitors that had survived conditioning.

The CDR3 spans 13 residues, from the cysteine through the phenylalanine. Here the CDR3 DNA is all that survives: 39 bases in frame from base 1. Deletion took 5 bases off V and 9 bases off J, with a span of 16 bases between the germline ends. CDR1 and CDR2, per the germline V gene, are MNHNS and SASEGT. The sample's treatment or condition, from its label and the paper: allogeneic hematopoietic cell transplantation with graft depleted of TCRalphabeta T cells and CD19 B cells. The children who served as transplant recipients had been given grafts of TCRalphabeta/CD19-depleted allogeneic hematopoietic cells. Library method: PCR. Sequencing instrument: Illumina HiSeq 2500. To normalize quantification of the TCRbeta repertoire, the TCR libraries were built with molecular barcoding that relied on unique molecular identifiers. In TCRdb, the public reads were trimmed at Q25 with fastp and aligned with MiXCR, with productive beta chains retained. Identical CDR3 protein sequences are pooled into one entry, listed with their most common genes and DNA. This sample holds fewer than 450,000 distinct CDR3 sequences; around 15% were observed only once. The top ten clonotypes cover approximately 44% of the sample.

Specimen: PBMCs, mostly from graft donor cells, collected 360 days after TCRalphabeta/CD19-depleted stem cell transplant. This clonotype originated in a male patient aged 2-15 years who had a stem cell transplant for acute lymphoblastic leukemia, so the T cells may come from the graft donor. The sequence links TRBV6-1 to TRBJ1-1; confidence is insufficient to name the D gene. The nucleotide sequence reads as follows: TGTGCCAGCAGTAAAGACCCGCTGGGCAAAGCTTTCTTT. This sequence encodes CASSKDPLGKAFF.